This T cell receptor beta chain originates from a study of T-cell memory formation after mild COVID-19. Findings and caveats of the study: Contracting CD8+ clones were enriched in EMRA, CD4+ mainly in CM and EM. Some clones that responded were present in memory (sampled pre-infection), which suggests cross-reactive memory joined.

The CDR3 extends over 13 amino acids. V dropped 6 bases and J dropped 5 bases, with 11 bases sitting between them. Germline lookup yields CDR1 MNHNY and CDR2 SVGAGI (reference sequence). Points on this clonotype: What it recognizes is unknown.

Using its own MiXCR run on the 5' RACE reads, TCRdb lists one record per CDR3 protein. The data contain hundreds of thousands of distinct CDR3 sequences, less than 25% of them singletons. The specimen sequenced was PBMCs or a T cell subset sorted from them (not recorded which). The genes are TRBV6-6 and TRBJ1-5; possible D gene TRBD1, 5 bases. The receptor's source is an adult woman who had mild COVID-19 (a few samples of this study predate the infection). Cell type and time point are not known. In nucleotides, the CDR3 is TGTGCCAGCAGAGGGGTGCGGCATCAGCCCCAGCATTTT. It is translated as CASRGVRHQPQHF.